This TCR beta chain derives from a study of blood T cell repertoires in COVID-19. Looking at the study overall: PBMCs, B-cell-depleted T cells, or T cells provided the cDNA or gDNA that made up the material.

The CDR3 runs 13 residues. Germline assignment: CDR1 LGHNA and CDR2 YSLEER. With 2 bases removed from V and 9 bases from J, the gap between germline ends came to 11 bases. In the authors' workflow: Amplification of reference gene primers provided the estimated nucleated cell counts. Clones were read by immunoSEQ multiplex PCR, and TCRdb kept only the in-frame ones, dropping some. V, J and clone size were drawn from that table, and D and trimming were deduced from the DNA. The sample yields around 370,000 clones, 91% seen once. The sequence was collected from a young woman who had recovered from COVID-19. The sequencing input was peripheral blood. The V call is TRBV4-3, the J call TRBJ1-5, with D tentatively TRBD1 (6 bases). Here the CDR3 DNA reads TGCGCCAGCAGCCAACAACAGGGACGGCCCCAGCATTTT. Its protein product is CASSQQQGRPQHF.